One T cell receptor beta chain is described in this entry. What it recognizes is unknown. This entry comes from a study of cytomegalovirus exposure and HLA in healthy donors. Study-level information: The 120 validation repertoires, a later analysis reported, used the same platform as the approximately 670 first-cohort repertoires. Study-wide results and caveats: It was found in a later analysis that first-cohort TCR clusters tended to co-occur in the 120 validation repertoires.

The validation cohort, a group of some 120 subjects, included the donors and was separate from the roughly 620-subject first cohort. Only in-frame clones appear in the TCRdb table, and some are missing; sequencing was by immunoSEQ multiplex PCR. The sample has some 64,000 clones, about 95% seen once; the top ten hold 0.9% to 1.5%. This CDR3 is 14 amino acids long. The ends were cut back, 1 base at V and 5 bases at J, with 11 bases in the middle. Germline V gives CDR1 LNHNV, CDR2 YYDKDF (reference sequence). The chain joins TRBV15 to TRBJ2-5; D perhaps matches TRBD2 (7 bases). This TCR came from a woman aged 18-29 years in good health and CMV-seronegative. Material: PBMCs. The CDR3, as DNA: TGTGCCACCAGCAGAGTTCGGGGGGCTGAGACCCAGTACTTC. This encodes CATSRVRGAETQYF.